The present entry profiles one T cell receptor beta chain with its context. The antigen is unknown. The CDR3 runs 13 residues. Germline lookup yields CDR1 SGHTA and CDR2 FQGNSA. Trimming removed 4 bases from V and 7 bases from J, with 14 bases in between. These data are taken from a study of T cell responses to AZD1222 COVID-19 vaccine. Study-level points and caveats: All repertoire sampling was performed exclusively after the peak T cell response.

Sequencing used immunoSEQ multiplex PCR; TCRdb keeps in-frame clones, though not all of them. Counted here are under 150,000 clones, 85% to 90% occurring once; the ten biggest clones make up approximately 27%. The clonotype was recovered from an adult in good health. The V call is TRBV7-2, the J call TRBJ2-7; D is unresolved. The sequencing here drew on peripheral blood, taken on day 0 of AZD1222 vaccination. CDR3 sequence: CASSSDGYGEQYF. The CDR3 nucleotides are TGTGCCAGCAGCTCTGACGGCTACGGGGAGCAGTACTTC.